This T cell receptor beta chain comes out of a study of regulatory T cells in long-lasting Graves disease. Arm-PCR of CDR3 regions and iRepertoire HTBI primers were the basis on which TCR beta libraries were built. Each CDR3 protein gets one entry after TCRdb re-called the multiplex PCR reads with MiXCR. The sample shows about 620,000 distinct CDR3 sequences, 15% to 20% of them seen only once. Time point reported: newly diagnosed GD, antithyroid drugs for less than 3 months. There was RNA extracted from PBMCs, and the TCR library was made from it. As collected, the peripheral blood samples measured approximately 10 milliliters each and went into EDTA tubes. This CDR3 has 14 residues. V lost 4 bases and J lost 2, with 6 bases in between. Germline V lookup: CDR1 ENHRY, CDR2 SYGVKD. These same data were also listed under a study on T cells in Graves' hyperthyroidism and ophthalmopathy. That work contributes: RT-PCR in the first round (using the HTBI primer set) targeted the TCR CDR3.

The TCR originated in a woman between 25 and 40 years old with Graves disease. The material was peripheral blood mononuclear cells (PBMCs), obtained at new diagnosis, from a patient treated with antithyroid drugs. The rearrangement uses TRBV10-3 and TRBJ2-6, with D maybe TRBD2 (6 bases). The CDR3 nucleotides are TGTGCCATCAGTGCGGGAGCTGGGGCCAACGTCCTGACTTTC. Encoded protein: CAISAGAGANVLTF.